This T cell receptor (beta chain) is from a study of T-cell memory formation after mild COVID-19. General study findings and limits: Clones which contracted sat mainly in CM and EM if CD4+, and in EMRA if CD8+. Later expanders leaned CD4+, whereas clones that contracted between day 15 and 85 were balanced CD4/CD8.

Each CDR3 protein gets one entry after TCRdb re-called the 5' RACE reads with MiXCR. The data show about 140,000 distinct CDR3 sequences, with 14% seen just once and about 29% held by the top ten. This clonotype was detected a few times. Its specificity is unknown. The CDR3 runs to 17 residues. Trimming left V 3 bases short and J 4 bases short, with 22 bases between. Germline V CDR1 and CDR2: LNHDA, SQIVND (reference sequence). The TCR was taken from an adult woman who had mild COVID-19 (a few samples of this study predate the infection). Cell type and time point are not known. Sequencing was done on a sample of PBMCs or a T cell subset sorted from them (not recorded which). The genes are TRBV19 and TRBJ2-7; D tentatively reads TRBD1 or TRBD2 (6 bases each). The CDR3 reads CASSISSGAKRGYEQYF. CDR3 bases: TGTGCCAGTAGTATTAGTTCGGGAGCGAAGAGGGGGTACGAGCAGTACTTC.